A selection of T cell receptor beta chains follows, all from one sample in a study of blood T cell repertoires in COVID-19. Produced via immunoSEQ multiplex PCR; TCRdb's table is partial and in-frame only. The sample yields 100,000 to 130,000 clones, about three quarters seen once. Sequencing used peripheral blood. Receptors originate from a woman between 40 and 55 years old with acute or convalescent COVID-19. The CDR3 runs from the conserved cysteine through the conserved F or W. A D gene is named only where the DNA matches it firmly. Clone size is shown for a subset of rows, as once, few, many or a class of expanded clone.

CDR3aa	CDR3nt	abundance	len	j_gene	v_gene	d_gene
CASSWGTGMDTEAFF	TGTGCCAGCAGCTGGGGTACAGGGATGGACACTGAAGCTTTCTTT	-	15	TRBJ1-1	TRBV7-9	-
CASSLVLGRSEQYF	TGTGCCAGCAGCTTAGTTTTGGGGAGATCCGAGCAGTACTTC	-	14	TRBJ2-7	TRBV7-2	-
CASSPSGDYYEQYF	TGCGCCAGCAGCCCTTCGGGGGACTACTACGAGCAGTACTTC	-	14	TRBJ2-7	TRBV5-1	TRBD2
CASRTTGTGTNEKLFF	TGTGCCAGCAGGACTACGGGGACAGGGACTAATGAAAAACTGTTTTTT	-	16	TRBJ1-4	TRBV2	TRBD1
CASSEGSFDEQFF	TGTGCCAGCAGTGAAGGTTCTTTCGATGAGCAGTTCTTC	-	13	TRBJ2-1	TRBV2	-
CATNRDSNSPLHF	TGTGCCACCAACCGGGACAGTAATTCACCCCTCCACTTT	once	13	TRBJ1-6	TRBV24-1	TRBD1
CASSLAWQGSQPQHF	TGTGCCAGCAGCTTAGCTTGGCAGGGTAGTCAGCCCCAGCATTTT	-	15	TRBJ1-5	TRBV7-2	-
CASSVPLGQGASSGANVLTF	TGTGCCAGTAGTGTTCCTCTCGGACAGGGGGCCTCCTCTGGGGCCAACGTCCTGACTTTC	-	20	TRBJ2-6	TRBV19	TRBD1
CASRAGTGEDTQYF	TGTGCCAGCAGAGCCGGGACAGGGGAAGATACGCAGTATTTT	-	14	TRBJ2-3	TRBV6-5	TRBD1
CSASWAGGPSSYNEQFF	TGCAGTGCTAGTTGGGCGGGGGGTCCGAGCTCCTACAATGAGCAGTTCTTC	-	17	TRBJ2-1	TRBV20-1	TRBD2
CSASSGGTKYNEQFF	TGCAGTGCTAGTTCTGGGGGCACTAAGTACAATGAGCAGTTCTTC	-	15	TRBJ2-1	TRBV20-1	-
CASSQLIGGAGYGYTF	TGCGCCAGCAGCCAACTAATAGGGGGCGCTGGCTATGGCTACACCTTC	-	16	TRBJ1-2	TRBV4-1	TRBD1
CASSLEASGVEAKNIQYF	TGTGCCAGCTCATTGGAGGCTAGCGGGGTAGAAGCCAAAAACATTCAGTACTTC	-	18	TRBJ2-4	TRBV18	TRBD2
CASRGQGSNSPLHF	TGTGCCAGCAGGGGACAGGGGTCTAATTCACCCCTCCACTTT	-	14	TRBJ1-6	TRBV6-5	TRBD1
CSASQGDTIYF	TGCAGTGCTAGCCAAGGGGACACCATATATTTT	few	11	TRBJ1-3	TRBV20-1	-
CASSIPGGTQYF	TGTGCCAGTAGTATTCCCGGCGGGACGCAGTATTTT	-	12	TRBJ2-3	TRBV19	-
CASRGGSYEQYF	TGTGCCAGCCGGGGGGGTTCCTACGAGCAGTACTTC	-	12	TRBJ2-7	TRBV7-9	TRBD2
CASSNHGQGEGYTF	TGTGCCAGTAGTAACCACGGACAGGGTGAAGGCTACACCTTC	few	14	TRBJ1-2	TRBV19	TRBD1
CASSTNRGSNTEAFF	TGCGCCAGCAGTACGAACAGGGGGTCGAACACTGAAGCTTTCTTT	-	15	TRBJ1-1	TRBV10-2	TRBD1
CASSSSRDSSSYEQYF	TGCGCCAGCAGCTCAAGCCGGGACAGCAGCTCCTACGAGCAGTACTTC	once	16	TRBJ2-7	TRBV5-1	TRBD1
CASSTPGTPMNEQFF	TGTGCCAGTAGTACCCCCGGGACACCCATGAATGAGCAGTTCTTC	-	15	TRBJ2-1	TRBV19	-
CASTRGPTPDTQYF	TGCGCCAGCACGAGGGGGCCGACCCCAGATACGCAGTATTTT	medium-sized	14	TRBJ2-3	TRBV5-1	TRBD1
CASSFTSGGASDTQYF	TGTGCCAGCAGCTTCACTAGCGGGGGGGCGTCAGATACGCAGTATTTT	-	16	TRBJ2-3	TRBV9	TRBD2
CASSLKWPQAGNTIYF	TGTGCCAGCAGCTTAAAGTGGCCCCAGGCCGGAAACACCATATATTTT	-	16	TRBJ1-3	TRBV7-3	-
CASSLQGNNSPLHF	TGCGCCAGCAGCTTACAGGGGAATAATTCACCCCTCCACTTT	-	14	TRBJ1-6	TRBV5-1	TRBD1
CASSLRDRVSYEQYF	TGTGCCAGCAGCTTGCGGGACAGGGTATCCTACGAGCAGTACTTC	-	15	TRBJ2-7	TRBV5-8	TRBD1
CASSGQVNTEAFF	TGTGCCAGCAGCGGACAGGTTAACACTGAAGCTTTCTTT	-	13	TRBJ1-1	TRBV2	TRBD1
CASSHSGAYEQYF	TGTGCCAGCTCCCACTCAGGGGCCTACGAGCAGTACTTC	-	13	TRBJ2-7	TRBV18	-
CASSPTGTPPYEQYF	TGTGCCAGCAGCCCTACAGGTACGCCACCCTACGAGCAGTACTTC	-	15	TRBJ2-7	TRBV7-3	-
CASSNRGVREKLFF	TGTGCCAGTAGCAACAGGGGGGTCCGGGAAAAACTGTTTTTT	-	14	TRBJ1-4	TRBV19	TRBD1
CASRYPSRNSPLHF	TGTGCCAGCAGATATCCCTCCCGTAATTCACCCCTCCACTTT	-	14	TRBJ1-6	TRBV6-5	-
CASSGRGGYNEQFF	TGTGCCAGCAGCGGACGGGGGGGCTACAATGAGCAGTTCTTC	once	14	TRBJ2-1	TRBV9	TRBD2